Sequencing of this T cell receptor beta chain was carried out in a study of T-cell memory formation after mild COVID-19. Study summary: TCR clusters showed largely donor specificity. General study findings and limits: Certain responding clones were present in pre-infection memory, suggesting participation of cross-reactive memory.

Trimming took 5 bases from V and 14 from J, leaving 15 bases between them. The CDR3 runs to 11 residues. Per the germline V gene, CDR1 is SGHAT and CDR2 is FQNNGV. Employing constant-segment primers, 5'RACE generated TCR alpha and TCR beta cDNA libraries bearing sample barcodes and UMIs. TCRdb used MiXCR to reprocess the 5' RACE reads, holding one entry per CDR3 protein. The profile shows under 400,000 distinct CDR3 sequences, 25% to 30% of them singletons. To note about this clonotype: Its antigen is unidentified.

This sequence originates from an adult woman who had mild COVID-19 (a few samples of this study predate the infection). Cell type and time point are not known. The chain recombines TRBV11-2 with TRBJ1-2; D not certain. The sequenced sample consisted of PBMCs or a T cell subset sorted from them (not recorded which). The DNA for the CDR3 is TGTGCCAGCAGCCGCGGACCAGAGTTAACCTTC. Translated, it gives CASSRGPELTF.